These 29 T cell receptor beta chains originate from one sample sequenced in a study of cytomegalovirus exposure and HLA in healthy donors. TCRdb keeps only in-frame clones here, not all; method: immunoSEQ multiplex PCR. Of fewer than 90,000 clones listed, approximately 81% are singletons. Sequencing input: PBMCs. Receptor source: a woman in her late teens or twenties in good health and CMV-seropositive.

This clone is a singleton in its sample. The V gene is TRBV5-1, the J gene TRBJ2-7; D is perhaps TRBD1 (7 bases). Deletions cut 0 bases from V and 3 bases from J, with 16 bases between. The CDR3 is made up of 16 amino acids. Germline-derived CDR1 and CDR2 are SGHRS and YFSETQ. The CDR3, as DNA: TGCGCCAGCAGCTTGGTTGGGGGGACAGCTGACTACGAGCAGTACTTC. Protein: CASSLVGGTADYEQYF. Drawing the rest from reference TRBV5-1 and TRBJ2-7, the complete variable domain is KAGVTQTPRYLIKTRGQQVTLSCSPISGHRSVSWYQQTPGQGLQFLFEYFSETQRNKGNFPGRFSGRQFSNSRSEMNVSTLELGDSALYLCASSLVGGTADYEQYFGPGTRLTVT.

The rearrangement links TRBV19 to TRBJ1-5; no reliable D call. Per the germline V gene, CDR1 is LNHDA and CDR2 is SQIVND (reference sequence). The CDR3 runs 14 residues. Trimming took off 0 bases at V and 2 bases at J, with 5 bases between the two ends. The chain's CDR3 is CASSIEQGNQPQHF. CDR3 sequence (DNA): TGTGCCAGTAGTATAGAGCAGGGCAATCAGCCCCAGCATTTT.

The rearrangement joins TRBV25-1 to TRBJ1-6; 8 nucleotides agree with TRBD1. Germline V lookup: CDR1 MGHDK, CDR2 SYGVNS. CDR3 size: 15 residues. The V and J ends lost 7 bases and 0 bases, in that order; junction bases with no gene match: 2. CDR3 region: CASNRGSSYNSPLHF. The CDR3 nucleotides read TGTGCCAGCAACAGGGGGAGCTCCTATAATTCACCCCTCCACTTT.

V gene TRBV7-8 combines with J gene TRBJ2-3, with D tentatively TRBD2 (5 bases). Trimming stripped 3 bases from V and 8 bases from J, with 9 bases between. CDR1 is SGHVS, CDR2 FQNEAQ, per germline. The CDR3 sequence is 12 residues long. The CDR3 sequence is CASSFPGGTQYF. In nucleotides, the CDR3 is TGTGCCAGCAGCTTCCCTGGAGGTACGCAGTATTTT.

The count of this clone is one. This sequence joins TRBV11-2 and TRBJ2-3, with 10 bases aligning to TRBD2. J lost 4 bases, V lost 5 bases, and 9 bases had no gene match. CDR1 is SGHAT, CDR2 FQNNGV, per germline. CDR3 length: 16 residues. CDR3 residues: CASSPSKRGGADTQYF. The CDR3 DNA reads TGTGCCAGCAGCCCGTCCAAGCGGGGGGGTGCAGATACGCAGTATTTT.

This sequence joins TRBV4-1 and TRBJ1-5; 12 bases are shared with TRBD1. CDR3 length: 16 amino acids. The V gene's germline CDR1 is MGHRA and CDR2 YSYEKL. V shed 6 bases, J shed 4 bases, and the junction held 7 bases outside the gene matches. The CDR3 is CASSPGTGGRNQPQHF. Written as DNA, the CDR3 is TGCGCCAGCAGTCCCGGGACAGGGGGCAGGAATCAGCCCCAGCATTTT.

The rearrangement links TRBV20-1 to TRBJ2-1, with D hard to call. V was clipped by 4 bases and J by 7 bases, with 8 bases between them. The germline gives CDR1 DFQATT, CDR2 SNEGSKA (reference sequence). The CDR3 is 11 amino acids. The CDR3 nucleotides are TGCAGTGCTACGTCCAGAAATGAGCAGTTCTTC. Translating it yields CSATSRNEQFF.

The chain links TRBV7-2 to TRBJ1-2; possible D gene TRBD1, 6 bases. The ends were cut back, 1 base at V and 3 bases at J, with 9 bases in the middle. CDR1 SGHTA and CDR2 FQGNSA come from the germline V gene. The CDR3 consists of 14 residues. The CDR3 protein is CASSLGGQYYGYTF. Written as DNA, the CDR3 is TGTGCCAGCAGCTTAGGGGGGCAGTACTATGGCTACACCTTC.

The CDR3 region is CATSRDLASGGTGVQETQYF. The CDR3 nucleotides read TGTGCCACCAGCAGAGATTTGGCTAGCGGGGGGACAGGAGTCCAAGAGACCCAGTACTTC. The J gene is TRBJ2-5, the V gene TRBV15; TRBD2 agrees at 11 bases. CDR1 is LNHNV, CDR2 YYDKDF, per germline (reference sequence). The CDR3 has 20 amino acids. V shed 0 bases, J shed 1 base, and the junction held 13 bases outside the gene matches.

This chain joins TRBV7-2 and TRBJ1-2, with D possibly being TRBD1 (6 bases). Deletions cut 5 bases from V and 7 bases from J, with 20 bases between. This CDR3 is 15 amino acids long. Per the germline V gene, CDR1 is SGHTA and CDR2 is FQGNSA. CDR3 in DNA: TGTGCCAGCAGCGGGTACTTACAGGGCCCAGCTGGCTACACCTTC. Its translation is CASSGYLQGPAGYTF.

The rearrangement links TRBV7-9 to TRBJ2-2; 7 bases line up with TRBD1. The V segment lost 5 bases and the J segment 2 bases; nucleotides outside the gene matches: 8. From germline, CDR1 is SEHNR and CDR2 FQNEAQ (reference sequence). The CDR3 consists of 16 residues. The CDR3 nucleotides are TGTGCCAGCAGCCCCGGGGACAGTAGTAACACCGGGGAGCTGTTTTTT. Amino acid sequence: CASSPGDSSNTGELFF.

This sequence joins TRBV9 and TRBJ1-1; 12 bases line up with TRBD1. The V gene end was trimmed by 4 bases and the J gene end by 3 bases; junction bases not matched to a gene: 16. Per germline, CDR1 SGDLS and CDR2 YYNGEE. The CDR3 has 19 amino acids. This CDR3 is CASSLLQGQGAIWDTEAFF. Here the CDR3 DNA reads TGTGCCAGCAGCCTTCTCCAGGGACAGGGGGCGATTTGGGACACTGAAGCTTTCTTT.

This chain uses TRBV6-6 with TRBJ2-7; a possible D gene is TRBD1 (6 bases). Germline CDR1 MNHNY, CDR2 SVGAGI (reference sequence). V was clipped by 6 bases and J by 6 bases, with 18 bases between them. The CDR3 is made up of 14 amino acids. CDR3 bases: TGTGCCAGCAGCCTGACAGGAAGGCCTAGCGAGCAGTACTTC. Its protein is CASSLTGRPSEQYF.

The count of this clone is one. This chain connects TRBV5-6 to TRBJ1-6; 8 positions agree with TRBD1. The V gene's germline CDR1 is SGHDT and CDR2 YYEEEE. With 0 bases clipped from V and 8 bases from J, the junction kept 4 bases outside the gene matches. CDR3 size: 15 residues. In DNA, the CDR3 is TGTGCCAGCAGCTTGGCAGGGGGCGTTGATTCACCCCTCCACTTT. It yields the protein CASSLAGGVDSPLHF.

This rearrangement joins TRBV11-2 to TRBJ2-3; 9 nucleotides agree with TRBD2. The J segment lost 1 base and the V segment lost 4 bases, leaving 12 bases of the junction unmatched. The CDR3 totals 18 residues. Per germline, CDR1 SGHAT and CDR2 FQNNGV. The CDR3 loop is CASSSTPRLADRTDTQYF. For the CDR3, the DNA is TGTGCCAGCAGCTCCACTCCCCGACTAGCGGACCGCACAGATACGCAGTATTTT.

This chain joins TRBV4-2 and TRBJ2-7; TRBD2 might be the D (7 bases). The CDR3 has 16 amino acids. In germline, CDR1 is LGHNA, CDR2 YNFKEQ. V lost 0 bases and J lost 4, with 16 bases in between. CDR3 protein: CASSQDSPGGRYEQYF. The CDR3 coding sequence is TGTGCCAGCAGCCAAGATTCCCCGGGGGGCCGGTACGAGCAGTACTTC.

The CDR3 loop is CAWEGGGEKLFF. The CDR3 DNA sequence: TGTGCCTGGGAGGGGGGGGGTGAAAAACTGTTTTTT. The chain recombines TRBV30 with TRBJ1-4, with D possibly TRBD1 on 6 matching bases. The CDR3 consists of 12 residues. CDR1 and CDR2 (germline): GTSNPN, SVGIG (reference sequence). Between the trimmed V and J ends, which lost 5 bases and 7 bases, there was a span of 11 bases. The entire variable domain, with the rest obtained from reference TRBV30 and TRBJ1-4, is as follows: SQTIHQWPATLVQPVGSPLSLECTVEGTSNPNLYWYRQAAGRGLQLLFYSVGIGQISSEVPQNLSASRPQDRQFILSSKKLLLSDSGFYLCAWEGGGEKLFFGSGTQLSVL.

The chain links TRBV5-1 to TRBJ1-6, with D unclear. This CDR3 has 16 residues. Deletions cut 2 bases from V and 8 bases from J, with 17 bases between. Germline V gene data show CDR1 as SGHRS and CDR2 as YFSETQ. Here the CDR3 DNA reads TGCGCCAGCAGCTTTGAGGGTTTGCAAAGATATTCACCCCTCCACTTT. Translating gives CASSFEGLQRYSPLHF.

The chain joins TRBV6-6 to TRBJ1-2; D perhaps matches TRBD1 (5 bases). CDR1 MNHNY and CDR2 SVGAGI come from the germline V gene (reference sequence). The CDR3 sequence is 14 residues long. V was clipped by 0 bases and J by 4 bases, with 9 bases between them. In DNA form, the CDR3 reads TGTGCCAGCAGTTACTCCGACAGCCCCTATGGCTACACCTTC. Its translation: CASSYSDSPYGYTF.

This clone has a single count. CDR3 amino acids: CASSLGHASYEQYF. In DNA form, the CDR3 reads TGTGCCAGCAGCTTGGGACACGCTTCCTACGAGCAGTACTTC. V gene TRBV5-6 combines with J gene TRBJ2-7; unclear D gene. The CDR3 has 14 residues. The germline gives CDR1 SGHDT, CDR2 YYEEEE. Trimming pared 0 bases from V and 1 base from J, leaving 8 bases between.

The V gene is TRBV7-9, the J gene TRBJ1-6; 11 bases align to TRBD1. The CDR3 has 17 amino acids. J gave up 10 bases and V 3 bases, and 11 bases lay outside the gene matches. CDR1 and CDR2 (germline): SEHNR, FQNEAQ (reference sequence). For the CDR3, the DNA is TGTGCCAGCAGCTTCCCCAGGACAGGGGGCTTTCAGTCACCCCTCCACTTT. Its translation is CASSFPRTGGFQSPLHF.

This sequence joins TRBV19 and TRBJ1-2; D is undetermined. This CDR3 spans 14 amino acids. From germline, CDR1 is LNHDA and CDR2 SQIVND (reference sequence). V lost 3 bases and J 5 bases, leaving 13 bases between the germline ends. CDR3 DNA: TGTGCCAGTAGTATTCCCCGGGAGACATATGGCTACACCTTC. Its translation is CASSIPRETYGYTF.

The CDR3 loop reads CASSPEQGYQPQHF. The CDR3, as DNA: TGTGCCAGCAGTCCCGAACAGGGTTACCAGCCCCAGCATTTT. The chain joins TRBV27 to TRBJ1-5; the D gene is possibly TRBD1 (6 bases). This CDR3 is 14 amino acids long. V lost 5 bases and J lost 7, with 15 bases in between. Germline-derived CDR1 and CDR2 are MNHEY and SMNVEV (reference sequence).

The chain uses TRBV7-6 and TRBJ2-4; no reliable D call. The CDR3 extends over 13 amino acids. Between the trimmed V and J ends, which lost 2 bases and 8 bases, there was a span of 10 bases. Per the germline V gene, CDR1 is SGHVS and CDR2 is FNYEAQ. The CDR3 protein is CASSLTNAHIQYF. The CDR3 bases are TGTGCCAGCAGCTTAACTAATGCGCACATTCAGTACTTC.

Written as DNA, the CDR3 is TGTGCCAGCAGCTTAGGGACTAGCGGGTACAATGAGCAGTTCTTC. Residues: CASSLGTSGYNEQFF. The chain recombines TRBV7-9 with TRBJ2-1; 11 positions agree with TRBD2. V shed 1 base, J shed 4 bases, and the junction held 0 bases outside the gene matches. The CDR3 extends over 15 amino acids. In germline, CDR1 is SEHNR, CDR2 FQNEAQ (reference sequence).

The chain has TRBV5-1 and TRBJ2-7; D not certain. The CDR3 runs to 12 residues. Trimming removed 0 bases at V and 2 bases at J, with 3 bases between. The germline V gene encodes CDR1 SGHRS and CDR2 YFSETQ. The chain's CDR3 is CASSLDTYEQYF. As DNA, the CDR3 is TGCGCCAGCAGCTTGGACACCTACGAGCAGTACTTC.

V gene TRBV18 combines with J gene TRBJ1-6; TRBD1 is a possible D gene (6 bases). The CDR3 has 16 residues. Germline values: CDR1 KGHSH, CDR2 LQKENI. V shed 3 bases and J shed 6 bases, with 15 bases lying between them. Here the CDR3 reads CASSPTGPLGNSPLHF. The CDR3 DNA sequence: TGTGCCAGCTCACCGACAGGCCCGTTGGGTAATTCACCCCTCCACTTT.

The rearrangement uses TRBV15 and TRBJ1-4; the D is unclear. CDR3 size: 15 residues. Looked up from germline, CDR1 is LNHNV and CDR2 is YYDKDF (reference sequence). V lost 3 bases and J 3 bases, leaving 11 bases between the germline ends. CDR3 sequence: CATSRYTAANEKLFF. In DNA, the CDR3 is TGTGCCACCAGCAGGTACACCGCCGCTAATGAAAAACTGTTTTTT.

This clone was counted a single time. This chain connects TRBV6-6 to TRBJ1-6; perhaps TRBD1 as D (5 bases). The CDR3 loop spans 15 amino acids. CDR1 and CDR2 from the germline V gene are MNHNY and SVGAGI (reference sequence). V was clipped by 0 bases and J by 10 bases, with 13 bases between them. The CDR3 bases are TGTGCCAGCAGTTACTCGGACGGGGGGGAATCACCCCTCCACTTT. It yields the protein CASSYSDGGESPLHF.